This record looks at one T cell receptor (beta chain) sequence and its context. This sample was taken from a study of blood T cell repertoires in COVID-19. Study at large: There were acute and convalescent COVID-19 samples, and they came from the United States, Italy and Spain. T cells, B-cell-depleted T cells, or PBMCs provided the cDNA or gDNA that served as material.

Original processing notes: Using reference gene primer amplification, nucleated cell counts were estimated. Some clones are missing from TCRdb's copy, which holds only in-frame ones; the method was immunoSEQ multiplex PCR. V and J calls and clone size are as listed in that table; D and trimming were resolved from the DNA. The table lists about 90,000 clones, 75% to 85% of them singletons. CDR3 length: 15 amino acids. Germline V gives CDR1 MDHEN, CDR2 SYDVKM. Germline trimming cut 5 bases from V and 2 bases from J; bases unmatched to any gene: 8. The V and J genes are TRBV28 and TRBJ1-2, with 7 bases matching TRBD1. The sequence derives from a woman in her 70s with acute or convalescent COVID-19. The sample comprised peripheral blood. The CDR3 coding sequence is TGTGCCAGCAGTATCCTAATGACAGGGAACTATGGCTACACCTTC. It encodes CASSILMTGNYGYTF.